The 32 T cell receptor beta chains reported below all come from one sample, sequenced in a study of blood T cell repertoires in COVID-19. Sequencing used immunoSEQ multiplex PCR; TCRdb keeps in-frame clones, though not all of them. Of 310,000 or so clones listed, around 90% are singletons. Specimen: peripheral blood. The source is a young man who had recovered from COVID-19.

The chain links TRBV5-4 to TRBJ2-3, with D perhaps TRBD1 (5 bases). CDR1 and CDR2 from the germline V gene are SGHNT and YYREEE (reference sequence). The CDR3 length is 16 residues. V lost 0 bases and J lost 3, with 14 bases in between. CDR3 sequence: CASSLARAGSTDTQYF. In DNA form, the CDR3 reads TGTGCCAGCAGCTTGGCCAGGGCAGGATCAACAGATACGCAGTATTTT.

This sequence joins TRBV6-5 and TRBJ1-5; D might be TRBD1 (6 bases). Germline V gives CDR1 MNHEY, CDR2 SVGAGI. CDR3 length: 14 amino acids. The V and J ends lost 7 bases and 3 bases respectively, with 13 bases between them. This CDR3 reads CASTPTGFNQPQHF. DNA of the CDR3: TGTGCCAGCACCCCTACAGGGTTCAATCAGCCCCAGCATTTT.

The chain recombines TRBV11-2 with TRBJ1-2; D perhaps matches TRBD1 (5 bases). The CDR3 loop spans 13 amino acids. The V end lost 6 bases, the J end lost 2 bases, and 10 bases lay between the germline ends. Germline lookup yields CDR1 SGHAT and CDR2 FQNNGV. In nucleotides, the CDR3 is TGTGCCAGCAGTCGGGCAGGGAACTATGGCTACACCTTC. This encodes CASSRAGNYGYTF.

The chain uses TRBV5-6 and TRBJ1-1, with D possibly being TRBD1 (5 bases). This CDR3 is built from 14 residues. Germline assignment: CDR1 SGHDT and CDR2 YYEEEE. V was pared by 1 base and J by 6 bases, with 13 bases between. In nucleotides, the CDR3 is TGTGCCAGCAGCTTGCTAGGGGTTCGGGCTGAAGCTTTCTTT. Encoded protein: CASSLLGVRAEAFF. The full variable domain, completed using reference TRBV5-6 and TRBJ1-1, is DAGVTQSPTHLIKTRGQQVTLRCSPKSGHDTVSWYQQALGQGPQFIFQYYEEEERQRGNFPDRFSGHQFPNYSSELNVNALLLGDSALYLCASSLLGVRAEAFFGQGTRLTVV.

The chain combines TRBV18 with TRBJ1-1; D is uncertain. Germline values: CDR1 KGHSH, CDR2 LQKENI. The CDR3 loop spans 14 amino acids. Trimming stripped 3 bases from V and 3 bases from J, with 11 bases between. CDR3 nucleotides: TGTGCCAGCTCACCCCTAGAGGGCTACACTGAAGCTTTCTTT. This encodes CASSPLEGYTEAFF.

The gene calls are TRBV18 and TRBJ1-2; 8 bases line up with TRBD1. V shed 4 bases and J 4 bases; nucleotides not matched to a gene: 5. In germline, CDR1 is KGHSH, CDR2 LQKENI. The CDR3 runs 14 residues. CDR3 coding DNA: TGTGCCAGCTCACTCCAGGGGGCGGGCTATGGCTACACCTTC. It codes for CASSLQGAGYGYTF.

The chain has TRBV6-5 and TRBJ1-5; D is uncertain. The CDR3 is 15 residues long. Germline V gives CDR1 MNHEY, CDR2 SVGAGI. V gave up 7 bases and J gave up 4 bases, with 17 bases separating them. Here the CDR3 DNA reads TGTGCCAGCAATCCCGGGAGGAGAGATAATCAGCCCCAGCATTTT. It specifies CASNPGRRDNQPQHF.

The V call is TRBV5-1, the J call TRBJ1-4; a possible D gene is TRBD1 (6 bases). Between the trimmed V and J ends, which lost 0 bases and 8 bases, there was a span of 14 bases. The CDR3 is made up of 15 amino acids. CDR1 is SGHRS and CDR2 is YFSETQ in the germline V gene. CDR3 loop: CASSLAGVISEKLFF. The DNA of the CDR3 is TGCGCCAGCAGCTTGGCAGGGGTGATAAGCGAAAAACTGTTTTTT.

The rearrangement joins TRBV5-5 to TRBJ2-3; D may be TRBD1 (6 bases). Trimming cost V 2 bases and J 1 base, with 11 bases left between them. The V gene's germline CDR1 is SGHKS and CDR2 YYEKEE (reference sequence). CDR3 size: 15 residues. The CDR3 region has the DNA TGTGCCAGCAGCTTCCACAGGGAAGGCACAGATACGCAGTATTTT. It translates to CASSFHREGTDTQYF.

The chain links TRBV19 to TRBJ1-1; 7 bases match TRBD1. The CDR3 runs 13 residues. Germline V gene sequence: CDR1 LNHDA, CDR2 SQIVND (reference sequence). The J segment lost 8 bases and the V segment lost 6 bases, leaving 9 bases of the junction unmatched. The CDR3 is CASSLQGTPEAFF. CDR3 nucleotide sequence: TGTGCCAGTAGCCTACAGGGGACCCCAGAAGCTTTCTTT.

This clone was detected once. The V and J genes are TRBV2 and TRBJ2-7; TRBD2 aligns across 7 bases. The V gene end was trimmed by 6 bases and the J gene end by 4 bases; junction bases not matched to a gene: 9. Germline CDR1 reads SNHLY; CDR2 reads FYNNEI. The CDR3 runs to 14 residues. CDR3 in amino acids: CASSSGTTPYEQYF. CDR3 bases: TGTGCCAGCAGCTCCGGGACTACTCCTTACGAGCAGTACTTC.

CDR3: CASSSPGRAFYNEQFF. Here the CDR3 DNA reads TGTGCCAGCAGTTCCCCCGGGAGGGCCTTTTACAATGAGCAGTTCTTC. The chain uses TRBV2 and TRBJ2-1; 8 bases align to TRBD2. The CDR3 runs to 16 residues. Germline V gene lookup returns CDR1 SNHLY and CDR2 FYNNEI. J gave up 4 bases and V 5 bases, and 10 bases lay outside the gene matches.

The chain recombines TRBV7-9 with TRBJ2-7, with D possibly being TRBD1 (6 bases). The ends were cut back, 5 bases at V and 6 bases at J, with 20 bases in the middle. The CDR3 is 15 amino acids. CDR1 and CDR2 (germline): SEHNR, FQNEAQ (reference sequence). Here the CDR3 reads CASSPLFTGKGEQYF. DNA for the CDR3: TGTGCCAGCAGCCCCCTTTTTACAGGGAAGGGCGAGCAGTACTTC.

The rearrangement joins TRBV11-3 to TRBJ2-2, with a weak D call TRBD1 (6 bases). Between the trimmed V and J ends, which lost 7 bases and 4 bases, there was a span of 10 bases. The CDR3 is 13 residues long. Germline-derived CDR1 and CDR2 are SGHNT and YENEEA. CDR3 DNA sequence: TGTGCCAGCACCGGGACAACCACCGGGGAGCTGTTTTTT. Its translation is CASTGTTTGELFF.

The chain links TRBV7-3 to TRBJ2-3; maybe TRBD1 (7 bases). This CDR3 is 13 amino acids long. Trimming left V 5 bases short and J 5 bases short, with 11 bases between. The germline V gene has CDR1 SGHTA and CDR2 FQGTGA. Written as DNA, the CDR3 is TGTGCCAGCAGCCCGCAGGGGGGAGATACGCAGTATTTT. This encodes CASSPQGGDTQYF. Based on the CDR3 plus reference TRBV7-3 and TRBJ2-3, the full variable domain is GAGVSQTPSNKVTEKGKYVELRCDPISGHTALYWYRQSLGQGPEFLIYFQGTGAADDSGLPNDRFFAVRPEGSVSTLKIQRTERGDSAVYLCASSPQGGDTQYFGPGTRLTVL.

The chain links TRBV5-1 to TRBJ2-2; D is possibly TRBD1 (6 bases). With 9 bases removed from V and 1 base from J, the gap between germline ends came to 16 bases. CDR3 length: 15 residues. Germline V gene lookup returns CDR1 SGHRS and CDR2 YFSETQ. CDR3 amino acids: CATYHRDLNTGELFF. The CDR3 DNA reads TGCGCCACCTACCACAGGGATCTGAACACCGGGGAGCTGTTTTTT.

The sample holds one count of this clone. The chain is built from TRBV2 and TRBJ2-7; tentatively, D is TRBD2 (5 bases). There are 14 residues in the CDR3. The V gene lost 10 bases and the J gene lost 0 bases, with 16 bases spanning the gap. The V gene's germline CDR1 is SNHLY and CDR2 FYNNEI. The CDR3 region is CATIKGRDSYEQYF. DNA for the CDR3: TGTGCCACCATCAAGGGTCGGGACTCCTACGAGCAGTACTTC.

This chain's CDR3 is CASRLAGGTEAFF. The DNA for the CDR3 is TGTGCCAGCAGACTCGCCGGGGGCACTGAAGCTTTCTTT. V is TRBV12-3 or TRBV12-4 and J is TRBJ1-1; possibly TRBD1 for D (5 bases). This CDR3 is 13 amino acids long. V lost 6 bases to trimming and J lost 4 bases, with 12 bases between them.

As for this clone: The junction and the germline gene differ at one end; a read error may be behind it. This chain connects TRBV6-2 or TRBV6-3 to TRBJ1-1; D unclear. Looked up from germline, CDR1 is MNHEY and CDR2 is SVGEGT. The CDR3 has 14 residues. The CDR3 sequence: CASSYSGRETEAFF. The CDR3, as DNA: TGTGCCAGCAGCTACTCCGGGCGGGAAACTGAAGCTTTCTTT.

In DNA, the CDR3 is TGTGCCAGCAGCCAAGAGGAAATAGAGGGAGCATCCTACAATGAGCAGTTCTTC. Translated: CASSQEEIEGASYNEQFF. This rearrangement joins TRBV3-1 (or the pseudogene TRBV3-2) to TRBJ2-1; TRBD2 is a possible D gene (5 bases). V dropped 0 bases and J dropped 1 base, with 16 bases sitting between them. The V gene's germline CDR1 is LGHDT and CDR2 YNNKEL (reference sequence). This CDR3 comprises 18 residues.

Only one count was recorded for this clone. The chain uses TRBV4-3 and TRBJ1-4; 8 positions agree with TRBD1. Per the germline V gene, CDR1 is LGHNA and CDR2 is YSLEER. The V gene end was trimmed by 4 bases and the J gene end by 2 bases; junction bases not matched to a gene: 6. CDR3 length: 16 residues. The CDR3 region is CASSPQGALTNEKLFF. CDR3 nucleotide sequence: TGCGCCAGCAGCCCGCAGGGGGCGCTTACTAATGAAAAACTGTTTTTT.

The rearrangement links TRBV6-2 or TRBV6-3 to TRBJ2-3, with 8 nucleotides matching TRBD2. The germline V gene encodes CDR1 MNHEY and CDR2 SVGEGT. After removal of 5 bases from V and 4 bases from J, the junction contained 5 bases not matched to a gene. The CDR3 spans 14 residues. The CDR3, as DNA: TGTGCCAGCAGTGACGGGAGGGCCGCAGATACGCAGTATTTT. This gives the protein CASSDGRAADTQYF.

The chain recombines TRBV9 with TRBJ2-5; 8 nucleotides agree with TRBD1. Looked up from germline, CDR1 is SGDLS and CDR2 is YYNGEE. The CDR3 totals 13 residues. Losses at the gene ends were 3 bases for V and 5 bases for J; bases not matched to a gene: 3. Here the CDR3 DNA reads TGTGCCAGCAGCGAGGACAGGGTGGAGACCCAGTACTTC. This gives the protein CASSEDRVETQYF. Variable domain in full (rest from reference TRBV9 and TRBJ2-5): DSGVTQTPKHLITATGQRVTLRCSPRSGDLSVYWYQQSLDQGLQFLIQYYNGEERAKGNILERFSAQQFPDLHSELNLSSLELGDSALYFCASSEDRVETQYFGPGTRLLVL.

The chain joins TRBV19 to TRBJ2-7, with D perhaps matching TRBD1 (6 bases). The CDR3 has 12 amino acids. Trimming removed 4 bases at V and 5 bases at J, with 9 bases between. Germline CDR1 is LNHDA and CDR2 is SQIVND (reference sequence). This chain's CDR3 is CASSNYRDEQYF. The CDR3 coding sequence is TGTGCCAGTAGTAACTACAGGGACGAGCAGTACTTC.

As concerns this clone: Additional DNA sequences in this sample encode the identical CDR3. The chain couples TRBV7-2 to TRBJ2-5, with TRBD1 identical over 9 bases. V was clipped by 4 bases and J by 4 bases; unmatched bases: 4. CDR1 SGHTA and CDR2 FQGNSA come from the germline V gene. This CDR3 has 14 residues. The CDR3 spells CASSSGQGRETQYF. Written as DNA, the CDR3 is TGTGCCAGCAGCTCAGGACAGGGGCGAGAGACCCAGTACTTC.

The CDR3 here is CASSDSGGYGYTF. The CDR3 nucleotides are TGTGCCAGCAGTGACTCTGGAGGATATGGCTACACCTTC. The chain links TRBV6-4 to TRBJ1-2; D not certain. The V gene's germline CDR1 is MRHNA and CDR2 SNTAGT. V lost 0 bases and J lost 5, with 7 bases in between. CDR3 length equals 13 residues.

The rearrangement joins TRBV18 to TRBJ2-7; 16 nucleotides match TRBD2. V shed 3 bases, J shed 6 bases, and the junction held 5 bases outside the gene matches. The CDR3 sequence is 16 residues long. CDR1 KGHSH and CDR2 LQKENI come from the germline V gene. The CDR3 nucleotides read TGTGCCAGCTCACCCCTCGGGACTAGCGGGAGGGGCGAGCAGTACTTC. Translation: CASSPLGTSGRGEQYF.

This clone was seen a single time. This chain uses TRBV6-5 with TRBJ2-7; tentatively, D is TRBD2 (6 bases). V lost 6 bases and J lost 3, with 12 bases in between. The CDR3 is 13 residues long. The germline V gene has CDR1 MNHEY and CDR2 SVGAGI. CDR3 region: CASRLTRDYEQYF. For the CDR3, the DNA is TGTGCCAGCAGGTTGACTAGAGACTACGAGCAGTACTTC.

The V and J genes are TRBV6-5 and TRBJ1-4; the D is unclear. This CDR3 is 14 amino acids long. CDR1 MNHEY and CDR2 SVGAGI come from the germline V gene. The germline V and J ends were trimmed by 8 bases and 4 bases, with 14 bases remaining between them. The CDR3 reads CASSTRVHNEKLFF. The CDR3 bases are TGTGCCAGCTCTACTCGGGTCCATAATGAAAAACTGTTTTTT.

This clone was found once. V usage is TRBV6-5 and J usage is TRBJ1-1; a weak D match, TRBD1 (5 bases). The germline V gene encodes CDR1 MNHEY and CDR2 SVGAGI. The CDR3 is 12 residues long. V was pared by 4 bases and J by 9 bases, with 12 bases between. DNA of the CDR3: TGTGCCAGCAGTTCCACAGGAACTCAAGCTTTCTTT. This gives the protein CASSSTGTQAFF.

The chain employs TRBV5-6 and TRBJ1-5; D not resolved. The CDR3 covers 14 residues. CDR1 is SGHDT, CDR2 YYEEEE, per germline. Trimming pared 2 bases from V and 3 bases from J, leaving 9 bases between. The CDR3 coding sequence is TGTGCCAGCAGCTTTGGTGCAGTCAATCAGCCCCAGCATTTT. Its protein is CASSFGAVNQPQHF.

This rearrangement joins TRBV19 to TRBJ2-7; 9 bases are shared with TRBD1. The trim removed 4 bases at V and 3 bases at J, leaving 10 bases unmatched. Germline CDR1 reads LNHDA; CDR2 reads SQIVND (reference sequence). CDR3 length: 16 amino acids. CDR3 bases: TGTGCCAGTAGTAGGAGACAGGGGGGCTTTGTCTACGAGCAGTACTTC. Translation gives CASSRRQGGFVYEQYF. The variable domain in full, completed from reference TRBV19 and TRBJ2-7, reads DGGITQSPKYLFRKEGQNVTLSCEQNLNHDAMYWYRQDPGQGLRLIYYSQIVNDFQKGDIAEGYSVSREKKESFPLTVTSAQKNPTAFYLCASSRRQGGFVYEQYFGPGTRLTVT.